The 10 T cell receptor beta chains below come from one sample, sequenced in a study of post-analysis software for immune sequencing data. Carried by the TCR beta cDNA libraries were unique molecular identifiers. Each CDR3 protein gets one entry after TCRdb re-called the PCR reads with MiXCR. The sample holds about 570,000 distinct CDR3 sequences; approximately 31% are singletons and the top ten take approximately 6%. Study findings and constraints: TRBV5-6, TRBV5-1 and TRBV20-1 belonged to a set of about five TRBV segments that were more frequent in patients than controls.

Their antigens are not known. Sequencing used blood. These receptors were collected from a girl aged 2 to 17 with multiple sclerosis.

The chain links TRBV28 to TRBJ2-3; D might be TRBD2 (6 bases). This CDR3 region has 12 residues. CDR1 is MDHEN and CDR2 is SYDVKM in the germline V gene. V was clipped by 6 bases and J by 5 bases, with 9 bases between them. The CDR3 nucleotides are TGTGCCAGCAGACATAGCGGAGATACGCAGTATTTT. Encoded protein: CASRHSGDTQYF.

V is TRBV20-1 and J is TRBJ1-2; 11 bases map to TRBD1. This CDR3 is built from 15 residues. Germline lookup yields CDR1 DFQATT and CDR2 SNEGSKA (reference sequence). V gave up 5 bases and J gave up 2 bases; unmatched junction bases: 7. The CDR3 DNA sequence: TGCAGTGCTGCCCAGGGGGACAGGGGGAACTATGGCTACACCTTC. Protein: CSAAQGDRGNYGYTF.

This clonotype has just a few counts. The chain has TRBV6-5 and TRBJ1-4; a weak D match, TRBD1 (5 bases). V gave up 2 bases and J gave up 4 bases, with 8 bases separating them. The CDR3 runs 14 residues. Germline CDR1 is MNHEY and CDR2 is SVGAGI. The CDR3 DNA sequence: TGTGCCAGCAGTTACCGACAGTATAATGAAAAACTGTTTTTT. Translated: CASSYRQYNEKLFF.

In its sample, this clonotype was seen a few times. As DNA, the CDR3 is TGTGCCAGCAGTTACGGGGACAGCCTCTATGGCTACACCTTC. Translating it yields CASSYGDSLYGYTF. The V call is TRBV6-5, the J call TRBJ1-2; 7 bases map to TRBD1. The V segment lost 2 bases and the J segment 4 bases; nucleotides outside the gene matches: 4. This CDR3 has 14 amino acids. CDR1 and CDR2 from the germline V gene are MNHEY and SVGAGI.

The rearrangement links TRBV10-2 to TRBJ1-1; 8 bases are a match to TRBD1. The CDR3 totals 12 residues. V was clipped by 8 bases and J by 5 bases; unmatched bases: 4. Germline V gene lookup returns CDR1 WSHSY and CDR2 SAAADI. The DNA of the CDR3 is TGCGCCAGCCGGACAGGGTATACTGAAGCTTTCTTT. This encodes CASRTGYTEAFF.

Comment on this clonotype: One base away lies a much larger clone, so this may be a sequencing read error. This chain links TRBV27 with TRBJ2-4; 9 bases map to TRBD1. J was trimmed by 15 bases and V by 4 bases; bases with no gene match: 10. The CDR3 is made up of 13 amino acids. Germline V CDR1 and CDR2: MNHEY, SMNVEV (reference sequence). CDR3 amino acids: CASSWDREGERYF. The CDR3, as DNA: TGTGCCAGCAGTTGGGACAGGGAGGGCGAGCGGTACTTC.

This clonotype has only a few counts. The chain couples TRBV6-2 or TRBV6-3 to TRBJ2-3, with D possibly TRBD1 on 6 matching bases. Per germline, CDR1 MNHEY and CDR2 SVGEGT. The CDR3 has 16 residues. The germline V and J ends were trimmed by 6 bases and 1 base, with 17 bases remaining between them. The CDR3 sequence: CASRRPGTTGTDTQYF. Written as DNA, the CDR3 is TGTGCCAGCAGGAGGCCCGGGACAACCGGCACAGATACGCAGTATTTT.

The chain has TRBV20-1 and TRBJ2-3; D is unresolved. The germline gives CDR1 DFQATT, CDR2 SNEGSKA (reference sequence). The V and J ends lost 1 base and 2 bases respectively, with 10 bases between them. CDR3 length: 14 amino acids. The CDR3, as DNA: TGCAGTGCTAGAGGGGCCTTTGCCACAGATACGCAGTATTTT. Encoded protein: CSARGAFATDTQYF.

The rearrangement joins TRBV6-6 to TRBJ1-1, with 9 bases identical to TRBD1. CDR1 and CDR2 from the germline V gene are MNHNY and SVGAGI (reference sequence). The CDR3 has 17 amino acids. The J segment lost 1 base and the V segment lost 2 bases, leaving 8 bases of the junction unmatched. CDR3 coding DNA: TGTGCCAGCAGTTACCCAAGGACAGGGGATTCGAACACTGAAGCTTTCTTT. Translated: CASSYPRTGDSNTEAFF.

This clonotype was observed at least ten times. This rearrangement joins TRBV20-1 to TRBJ2-5, with D unresolved. The CDR3 has 10 residues. Germline V CDR1 and CDR2: DFQATT, SNEGSKA (reference sequence). The CDR3 nucleotides read TGCAGCGCCGCTCAAGAGACCCAGTACTTC. Amino acid sequence: CSAAQETQYF.